This T cell receptor beta chain emerged from a study of siplizumab effects on memory and regulatory T cells. Study findings and constraints: Apparently more diverse than memory cells, naive T cells also seemed major alloresponse contributors.

Profiling relied on immunoSEQ multiplex PCR, and the TCRdb table lists in-frame clones only, not all of them. The top ten hold 0.031% of the sample, which has over 85,000 clones, about 96% seen once. Details on this clone: Its antigen remains unknown.

Sequenced: naive CD4+ T cells sorted from blood. The sequence was obtained from a human donor in good health.

DNA of the CDR3: TGTGCCAGCAGTTTATCAGGGAGTACCTATAATTCACCCCTCCACTTT. It translates to CASSLSGSTYNSPLHF. V usage is TRBV27 and J usage is TRBJ1-6; D unclear. CDR3 length: 16 amino acids. The V gene's germline CDR1 is MNHEY and CDR2 SMNVEV (reference sequence). V was trimmed by 0 bases and J by 2 bases, leaving 8 bases between them.